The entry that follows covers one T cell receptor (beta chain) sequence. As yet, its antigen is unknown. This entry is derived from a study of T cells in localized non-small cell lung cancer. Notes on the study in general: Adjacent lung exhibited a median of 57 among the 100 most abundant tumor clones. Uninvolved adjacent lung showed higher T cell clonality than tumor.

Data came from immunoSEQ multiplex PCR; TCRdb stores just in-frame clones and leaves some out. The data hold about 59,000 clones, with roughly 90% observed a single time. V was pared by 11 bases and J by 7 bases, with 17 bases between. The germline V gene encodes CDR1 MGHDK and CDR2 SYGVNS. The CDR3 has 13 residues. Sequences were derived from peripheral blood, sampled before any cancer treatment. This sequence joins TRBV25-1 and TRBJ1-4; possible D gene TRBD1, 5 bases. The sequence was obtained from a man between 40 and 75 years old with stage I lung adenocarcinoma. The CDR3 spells CASSGPSFEKLFF. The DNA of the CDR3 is TGTGCCTCCTCGGGACCGTCTTTTGAAAAACTGTTTTTT.